One and the same sample provided the 4 T cell receptor beta chains below, sequenced in a study of post-analysis software for immune sequencing data. Overall study results and limits: Relative to controls, patients had several TRBV segments at higher frequency, with TRBV5-6, TRBV5-1 and TRBV20-1 among these.

Carried by the TCR beta cDNA libraries were unique molecular identifiers. TCRdb ran MiXCR on the PCR reads and lists one entry per CDR3 protein. The repertoire holds some 260,000 distinct CDR3 sequences, 30% to 45% seen once, with less than 6% in the top ten. No antigen has been identified for these receptors. The specimen sequenced was blood. The origin of the receptors is a girl between 10 and 17 years old with multiple sclerosis.

This clonotype was counted between two and nine times. J is TRBJ2-2 and V is TRBV6-5, with 8 bases matching TRBD2. The CDR3 is 18 amino acids. After removal of 4 bases from V and 5 bases from J, the junction contained 15 bases not matched to a gene. From germline, CDR1 is MNHEY and CDR2 SVGAGI. CDR3 sequence: CASSLAGLTGVQTGELFF. The CDR3 coding sequence is TGTGCCAGCAGTTTAGCGGGACTCACCGGGGTTCAAACCGGGGAGCTGTTTTTT.

Many counts were recorded for this clonotype. This CDR3 reads CASSQGQGLTEAFF. The DNA for the CDR3 is TGCGCCAGCAGCCAAGGACAGGGTCTCACTGAAGCTTTCTTT. This chain uses TRBV4-1 with TRBJ1-1; 7 bases agree with TRBD1. The CDR3 is 14 amino acids. From germline, CDR1 is MGHRA and CDR2 YSYEKL. After removal of 1 base from V and 4 bases from J, the junction contained 3 bases not matched to a gene.

In this sample, this clonotype turned up many times. The chain links TRBV2 to TRBJ2-7; no definite D call. The CDR3 has 12 residues. Germline V lookup: CDR1 SNHLY, CDR2 FYNNEI. Trimming left V 5 bases short and J 1 base short, with 6 bases between. The CDR3 bases are TGTGCCAGCAGTCTAGGGTCCTACGAGCAGTACTTC. Translating it yields CASSLGSYEQYF.

The chain has TRBV3-1 and TRBJ1-1, with D perhaps matching TRBD1 (5 bases). This CDR3 has 13 amino acids. The V gene's germline CDR1 is LGHDT and CDR2 YNNKEL (reference sequence). V lost 6 bases and J lost 4, with 12 bases in between. The CDR3 here is CASRWGVGTEAFF. The CDR3 DNA follows: TGTGCCAGCAGGTGGGGGGTGGGCACTGAAGCTTTCTTT.